This TCR beta chain was retrieved from a study of cytomegalovirus exposure and HLA in healthy donors. Overall study results and limits: Cytomegalovirus association was assigned to 150 to 200 TCR beta chains.

Use of 60 Vbeta and 13 Jbeta primers characterized the PCR. The method was immunoSEQ multiplex PCR; TCRdb's version includes in-frame clones alone and lacks a portion of them. Seen here are 110,000 or so clones, 60% to 80% observed once, and the top ten hold roughly 8.3%. As regards this clone: Its antigen is not known.

Trimming removed 5 bases from V and 7 bases from J, with 17 bases in between. Germline lookup yields CDR1 SGHTA and CDR2 FQGNSA. The CDR3 has 15 residues. This TCR was sampled from a man younger than 35 in good health and CMV-seropositive. The chain couples TRBV7-2 to TRBJ2-2; D might be TRBD1 (6 bases). Sequenced material: PBMCs. The CDR3 spells CASSARTVGGGELFF. The CDR3 DNA sequence: TGTGCCAGCAGCGCCCGGACAGTGGGCGGCGGGGAGCTGTTTTTT.